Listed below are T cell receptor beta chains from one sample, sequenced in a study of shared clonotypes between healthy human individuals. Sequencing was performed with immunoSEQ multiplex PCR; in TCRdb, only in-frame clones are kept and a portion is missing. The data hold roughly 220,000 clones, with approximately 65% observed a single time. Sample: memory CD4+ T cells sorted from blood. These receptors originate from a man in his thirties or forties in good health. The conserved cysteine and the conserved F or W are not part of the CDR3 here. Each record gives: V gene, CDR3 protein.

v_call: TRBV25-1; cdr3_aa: ASSEDTGELF
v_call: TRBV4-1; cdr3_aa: ASSQEIGTGGNGYT
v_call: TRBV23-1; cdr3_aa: ASSQSYRGTGGRIYTDTQY
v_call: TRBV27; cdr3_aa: ASSFGSVKINEQF
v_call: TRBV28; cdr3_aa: ASRTSGTYNEGQF
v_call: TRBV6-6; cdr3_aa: ASRSGLASSYNEQF
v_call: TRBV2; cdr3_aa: ASREQGPSETQY
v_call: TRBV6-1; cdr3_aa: ASSEQPYEQY
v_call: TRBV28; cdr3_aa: ASSTPGGRVFEQY
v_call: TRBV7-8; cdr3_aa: ASSLRPGSVVNEQF
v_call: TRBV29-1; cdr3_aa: SWGSFTDTQY
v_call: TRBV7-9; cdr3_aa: ASSFGSTQYNEQF
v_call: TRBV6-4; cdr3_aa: ASSDGGAADTQY
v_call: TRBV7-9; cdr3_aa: ASSLLLAGFSGANVLT
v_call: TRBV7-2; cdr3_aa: ASSLEAILSYEQY
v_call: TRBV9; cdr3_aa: ASSVDPTSGVKNIQY
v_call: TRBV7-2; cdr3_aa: ASSAPGGPGNTIY
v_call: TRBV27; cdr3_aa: ASSPMDRAVRGGAF
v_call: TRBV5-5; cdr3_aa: ASSLANRGFRGYEQY
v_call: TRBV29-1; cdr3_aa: SVEGDGVGSRHYNEQF
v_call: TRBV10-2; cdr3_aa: ASSVGRRGFPANTEAF
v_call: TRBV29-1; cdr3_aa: SAGHLSNTGELF
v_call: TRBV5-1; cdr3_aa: ASSWLTTEQETQY
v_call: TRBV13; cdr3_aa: ASRPIQGYEQY
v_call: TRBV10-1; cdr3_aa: ASSEGLAGGPKY
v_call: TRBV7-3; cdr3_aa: ASSRAPQMASGNTGELF
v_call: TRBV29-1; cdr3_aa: SVDGLADEQY
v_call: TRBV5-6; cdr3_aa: ASSLGMEETQY
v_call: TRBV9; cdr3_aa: ASSPLPGLANEQF
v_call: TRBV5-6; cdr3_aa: ASSVRNTIY
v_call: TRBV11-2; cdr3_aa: ASSFGQGGSDTQY
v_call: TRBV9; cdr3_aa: ASSVEGAGYNEQF
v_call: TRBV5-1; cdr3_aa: ASSLAISGPGELF
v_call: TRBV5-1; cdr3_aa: ASGATGSQETQY
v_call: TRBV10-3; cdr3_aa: AISESFGRGSTEAF
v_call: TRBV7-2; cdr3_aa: ASSMGPKPV
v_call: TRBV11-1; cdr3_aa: ASSSSLSYNEQF
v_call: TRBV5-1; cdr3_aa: ASSLSEGASYGYT
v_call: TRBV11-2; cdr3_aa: ASSIQGGTEAF
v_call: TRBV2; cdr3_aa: ASRLLAAPYNEQF
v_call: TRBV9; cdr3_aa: ASSAFSMDTQY
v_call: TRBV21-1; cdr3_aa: ASSKFEFREETQY
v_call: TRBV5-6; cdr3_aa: ATQLGAGTVYNEQF
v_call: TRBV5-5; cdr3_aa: ASSPGWGTEAF
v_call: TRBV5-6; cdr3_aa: ASSLGQGAGTEAF
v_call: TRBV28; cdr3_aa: ASGTSGSYNEQF
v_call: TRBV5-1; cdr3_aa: ASSYSGSRDTDTQY
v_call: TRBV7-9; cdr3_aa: ASSMGGKSDGYT
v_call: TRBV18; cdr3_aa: ASSMRTGDAEQY
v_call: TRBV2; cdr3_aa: ASSEAGGEQY
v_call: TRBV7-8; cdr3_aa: ASSPFSREGMELF
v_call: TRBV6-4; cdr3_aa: ASSLAGGTDTQY
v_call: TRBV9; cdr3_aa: ASSPTERGRQETQY
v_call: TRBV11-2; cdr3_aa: ATSPRGFRGELF
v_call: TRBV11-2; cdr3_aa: ASSLFAGGPYEQY